Shown below are 18 T cell receptor beta chains from a single sample sequenced in a study of T cells after posttransplantation cyclophosphamide. This table comes from immunoSEQ multiplex PCR, and its TCRdb copy is limited to in-frame clones, with some not included. The sample includes 30,000 to 45,000 clones, none of them occurring once. Sequenced material: PBMCs. These receptors were collected from a girl aged 10-17 years in good health, CMV-negative, and a related stem cell transplant donor.

In this sample, this clone turned up many times. The chain employs TRBV27 and TRBJ1-6; maybe TRBD1 (6 bases). The CDR3 length is 18 residues. The germline CDR1 and CDR2 sequences are MNHEY and SMNVEV (reference sequence). V was cut by 6 bases and J by 0 bases, with 18 bases left in between. The CDR3 DNA reads as TGTGCCAGCAGCTATCAGGGGTTGCCGAGCTCCTATAATTCACCCCTCCACTTT. Translation: CASSYQGLPSSYNSPLHF.

This clone was counted only a few times. The rearrangement links TRBV12-1 to TRBJ2-2; whether TRBD2, the table's D call, matches the DNA was not checked. TRBV12-1 is marked as a pseudogene. This CDR3 region has 18 residues. DNA for the CDR3: TGTGCCAGCAGGTCCCCCTCTACTAGCGGGAGTGAAACCGGGGAGCTGTTTTTT. Residues: CASRSPSTSGSETGELFF.

This clone was counted at least ten times. This chain links TRBV7-9 with TRBJ2-3; D is possibly TRBD2 (5 bases). Germline V lookup: CDR1 SEHNR, CDR2 FQNEAQ (reference sequence). Trimming took 4 bases from V and 6 from J, leaving 8 bases between them. CDR3 length: 12 residues. DNA for the CDR3: TGTGCCAGCAGCTCCTTAGCGGATACGCAGTATTTT. It yields the protein CASSSLADTQYF.

This clone has ten or more counts. The rearrangement uses TRBV6-5 and TRBJ2-7, with 9 bases that match TRBD1. Germline V gene lookup returns CDR1 MNHEY and CDR2 SVGAGI. V dropped 2 bases and J dropped 3; count of bases not matched to a gene: 5. The CDR3 sequence is 15 residues long. CDR3 protein: CASSYTPGQGYEQYF. The DNA of the CDR3 is TGTGCCAGCAGTTACACCCCGGGACAGGGCTACGAGCAGTACTTC.

The table lists this clone with many counts. The V gene is TRBV6-1, the J gene TRBJ1-1; D unclear. This CDR3 has 16 residues. Germline V gene sequence: CDR1 MNHNS, CDR2 SASEGT. V was clipped by 0 bases and J by 3 bases, with 14 bases between them. For the CDR3, the DNA is TGTGCCAGCAGTGAAGCCCCTTCCTGGAGGGACACTGAAGCTTTCTTT. It encodes CASSEAPSWRDTEAFF.

This clone was detected ten times or more. J is TRBJ1-2 and V is TRBV11-3, with unresolved D. The V end was cut by 3 bases, the J end by 0 bases, with 8 bases between. This CDR3 has 14 amino acids. Germline loops: CDR1 SGHNT, CDR2 YENEEA. The CDR3 loop reads CASSLRGANYGYTF. CDR3 coding DNA: TGTGCCAGCAGCTTGCGGGGAGCTAACTATGGCTACACCTTC.

The chain joins TRBV18 to TRBJ1-6; 8 positions match TRBD1. With 5 bases clipped from V and 0 bases from J, the junction kept 6 bases outside the gene matches. The CDR3 has 17 residues. CDR1 is KGHSH and CDR2 is LQKENI in the germline V gene. CDR3 region: CASSATGVVSYNSPLHF. CDR3 bases: TGTGCCAGCTCAGCGACAGGGGTAGTCTCCTATAATTCACCCCTCCACTTT. Complete variable domain (other parts from reference TRBV18 and TRBJ1-6): NAGVMQNPRHLVRRRGQEARLRCSPMKGHSHVYWYRQLPEEGLKFMVYLQKENIIDESGMPKERFSAEFPKEGPSILRIQQVVRGDSAAYFCASSATGVVSYNSPLHFGNGTRLTVT.

At least ten counts were recorded for this clone. This chain joins TRBV6-4 and TRBJ2-5; D is unclear. There are 12 residues in the CDR3. Trimming stripped 8 bases from V and 1 base from J, with 8 bases between. The germline CDR1 and CDR2 sequences are MRHNA and SNTAGT. CDR3 bases: TGTGCCAGCGGAGCTTTCCAAGAGACCCAGTACTTC. This translates into CASGAFQETQYF.

In this sample, this clone turned up many times. The junction departs from germline at one end; a sequencing error may be responsible. The chain links TRBV27 to TRBJ2-7; maybe TRBD1 (5 bases). Germline assignment: CDR1 MNHEY and CDR2 SMNVEV (reference sequence). The CDR3 is 10 residues long. CDR3 in amino acids: CASGAYEQYF. The CDR3 DNA reads as TGTGCCAGCGGGGCCTATGAGCAGTACTTC.

The table lists this clone with a few counts. The rearrangement joins TRBV28 to TRBJ1-1; 8 bases fit TRBD1. Germline assignment: CDR1 MDHEN and CDR2 SYDVKM. The CDR3 covers 14 residues. The V gene end was trimmed by 5 bases and the J gene end by 3 bases; junction bases not matched to a gene: 5. In DNA, the CDR3 is TGTGCCAGCAGTCGACAGGGGTTTGACACTGAAGCTTTCTTT. Translated: CASSRQGFDTEAFF.

In its sample, this clone was seen many times. The J gene is TRBJ2-7, the V gene TRBV5-1; 7 positions match TRBD1. Germline V gene sequence: CDR1 SGHRS, CDR2 YFSETQ. The J segment lost 0 bases and the V segment lost 0 bases, leaving 6 bases of the junction unmatched. The CDR3 runs 16 residues. CDR3 loop: CASSLVSGTVSYEQYF. CDR3 sequence (DNA): TGCGCCAGCAGCTTGGTTTCCGGGACAGTCTCCTACGAGCAGTACTTC.

This clone turned up a few times. The chain recombines TRBV4-1 with TRBJ2-3, with 11 positions matching TRBD2. The V gene's germline CDR1 is MGHRA and CDR2 YSYEKL. This CDR3 has 17 residues. After removal of 4 bases from V and 5 bases from J, the junction contained 11 bases not matched to a gene. In nucleotides, the CDR3 is TGCGCCAGCAGCCCGCCGGCTAGCGGGGGGACCGGAGATACGCAGTATTTT. Protein sequence: CASSPPASGGTGDTQYF.

This clone turned up a few times. This chain links TRBV7-9 with TRBJ2-1, with 9 bases lining up with TRBD2. The CDR3 spans 14 residues. Germline values: CDR1 SEHNR, CDR2 FQNEAQ (reference sequence). Losses at the gene ends were 9 bases for V and 2 bases for J; bases not matched to a gene: 5. CDR3 sequence: CASRVAGAYNEQFF. The CDR3 coding sequence is TGTGCCAGTCGGGTAGCGGGGGCCTACAATGAGCAGTTCTTC.

There are many counts of this clone. The chain combines TRBV5-1 with TRBJ2-2; TRBD2 agrees at 10 bases. CDR1 and CDR2 from the germline V gene are SGHRS and YFSETQ. The CDR3 consists of 17 residues. V was pared by 2 bases and J by 5 bases, with 9 bases of the junction left unmatched. The CDR3 is CASSFYQASGGTGELFF. In nucleotides, the CDR3 is TGCGCCAGCAGCTTTTACCAGGCTAGCGGGGGAACCGGGGAGCTGTTTTTT.

This clone was detected many times. The chain couples TRBV7-2 to TRBJ1-3; the D is unclear. Germline CDR1 reads SGHTA; CDR2 reads FQGNSA. V was trimmed by 3 bases and J by 0 bases, leaving 12 bases between them. CDR3 length: 16 residues. CDR3 sequence: CASSFNTVYSGNTIYF. DNA of the CDR3: TGTGCCAGCAGCTTTAATACGGTTTACTCTGGAAACACCATATATTTT.

In this sample, this clone turned up many times. The J gene is TRBJ1-1, the V gene TRBV5-1, with D unclear. V was clipped by 1 base and J by 1 base, with 11 bases between them. The CDR3 is 15 amino acids. Germline values: CDR1 SGHRS, CDR2 YFSETQ. CDR3 bases: TGCGCCAGCAGCTTGCTTCGTGGGAGGAACACTGAAGCTTTCTTT. Amino acids: CASSLLRGRNTEAFF.

This clone occurred many times. The chain employs TRBV7-3 and TRBJ2-1, with 8 bases lining up with TRBD2. CDR1 is SGHTA and CDR2 is FQGTGA in the germline V gene. J gave up 5 bases and V 5 bases, and 2 bases lay outside the gene matches. This CDR3 has 13 residues. CDR3: CASSPGGDNEQFF. CDR3 bases: TGTGCCAGCAGCCCCGGGGGGGACAATGAGCAGTTCTTC.

In this sample, this clone turned up many times. This chain uses TRBV21-1 with TRBJ2-2; the tabulated D call, TRBD2, remains unverified against the DNA. TRBV21-1 is reported as a pseudogene. The CDR3 consists of 16 residues. This CDR3 reads CASPGGRAIPTGELFF. The CDR3 coding sequence is TGTGCCAGCCCCGGCGGGAGGGCCATCCCAACCGGGGAGCTGTTTTTT.